Below, 6 T cell receptor beta chains from the same sample are listed, as sequenced in a study of blood T cell repertoires in COVID-19 (dated by TCRdb to the early 2020s). The library was generated by the immunoSEQ multiplex PCR assay. TCRdb retrieved this table from immuneACCESS and kept in-frame rearrangements only. Not all clones are present; in checked studies, unresolved V genes account for under half, and no reason is known for the remainder. Present in this sample are 35,000 to 50,000 clones, approximately 86% of which were seen just once. The ten largest account for less than 5% of the sample. Sequences were obtained from peripheral blood. The receptors were gathered from a woman in her 70s with acute or convalescent COVID-19.

The chain carries TRBV4-3 and TRBJ2-5, with TRBD2 matching 9 bases. Germline V CDR1 and CDR2: LGHNA, YSLEER. The CDR3 is 16 residues long. V shed 0 bases, J shed 5 bases, and the junction held 7 bases outside the gene matches. CDR3 in DNA: TGCGCCAGCAGCCAAGATCTACCGCTAGCGGGGGAGACCCAGTACTTC. Translated: CASSQDLPLAGETQYF.

V usage is TRBV6-5 and J usage is TRBJ1-4; D call uncertain. The CDR3 totals 15 residues. Germline V CDR1 and CDR2: MNHEY, SVGAGI. The V gene lost 4 bases and the J gene lost 4 bases, with 13 bases spanning the gap. DNA of the CDR3: TGTGCCAGCAGTTTACAACAGATTGGTAATGAAAAACTGTTTTTT. Its translation: CASSLQQIGNEKLFF.

The chain couples TRBV20-1 to TRBJ1-6, with D possibly TRBD1 on 5 matching bases. CDR1 DFQATT and CDR2 SNEGSKA come from the germline V gene (reference sequence). V was pared by 3 bases and J by 9 bases, with 15 bases between. The CDR3 covers 14 residues. CDR3 sequence (DNA): TGCAGTGCTAGTTCCAGGGCCGCCACTTCACCCCTCCACTTT. Translating it yields CSASSRAATSPLHF.

The count of this clone is one. The rearrangement joins TRBV29-1 to TRBJ1-4, with D uncertain. Deletions cut 4 bases from V and 3 bases from J, with 6 bases between. The CDR3 has 12 residues. Germline V lookup: CDR1 SQVTM, CDR2 ANQGSEA. This CDR3 reads CSVGAPNEKLFF. In DNA, the CDR3 is TGCAGCGTTGGCGCCCCTAATGAAAAACTGTTTTTT.

The rearrangement joins TRBV10-3 to TRBJ1-2, with D possibly TRBD1 on 5 matching bases. CDR1 is ENHRY and CDR2 is SYGVKD in the germline V gene. CDR3 length: 14 residues. Trimming took 4 bases from V and 2 from J, leaving 11 bases between them. The CDR3 DNA follows: TGTGCCATCAGTGCCGGGGAGGGGAACTATGGCTACACCTTC. Amino acids: CAISAGEGNYGYTF.

This clone has more than one count but fewer than ten. This chain joins TRBV29-1 and TRBJ2-5; a weak D match, TRBD2 (7 bases). The CDR3 consists of 15 residues. The ends were cut back, 4 bases at V and 5 bases at J, with 20 bases in the middle. Germline V lookup: CDR1 SQVTM, CDR2 ANQGSEA. CDR3 nucleotide sequence: TGCAGCGTTGTATCGTCCACGGGGGGCCGGGAGACCCAGTACTTC. This sequence encodes CSVVSSTGGRETQYF.